Below, one TCR beta chain is given with its context. Researchers partitioned CD4+ cells into CD45RA+ naive and CD45RA-negative memory subsets. The data belong to a study of shared clonotypes between healthy human individuals. The CDR3 has 12 amino acids. The V and J ends lost 1 base and 7 bases respectively, with 5 bases between them. Per the germline V gene, CDR1 is LNHNV and CDR2 is YYDKDF (reference sequence). Authors' processing steps: ImmunoSEQ gave junction-only sequences without quality scores, so filtering differed. Assay used: immunoSEQ multiplex PCR; TCRdb lists only in-frame clones, some missing. The D gene and trimming were derived from the DNA, and the V and J assignments and clone size from that table. The sample records about 2.4 million clones, roughly 93% being singletons.

This chain uses TRBV15 with TRBJ1-5, with D uncertain. Source material: naive CD4+ T cells from PBMCs. Subset denoted: CD45RA+ positively selected. The TCR was taken from a man between 18 and 35 years old in good health. Some clones in this sample may be carry-over from other donors' samples. CDR3 sequence: CATSRGMQPQHF. The CDR3 coding sequence is TGTGCCACCAGCAGAGGCATGCAGCCCCAGCATTTT. The entire variable domain, with the rest obtained from reference TRBV15 and TRBJ1-5, is as follows: DAMVIQNPRYQVTQFGKPVTLSCSQTLNHNVMYWYQQKSSQAPKLLFHYYDKDFNNEADTPDNFQSRRPNTSFCFLDIRSPGLGDTAMYLCATSRGMQPQHFGDGTRLSIL.